The 25 T cell receptor beta chains in this list originate from one sample, sequenced in a study of blood T cell repertoires in COVID-19. TCRdb's table, derived via immunoSEQ multiplex PCR, lists solely in-frame clones and lacks some. The sample carries about 79,000 clones, about 90% recorded once. Sequenced input: peripheral blood. These receptors came from a man aged 50 to 60 with active COVID-19.

This rearrangement joins TRBV28 to TRBJ1-1; D is perhaps TRBD1 (5 bases). The CDR3 is 12 amino acids. Germline V gene data show CDR1 as MDHEN and CDR2 as SYDVKM. The germline V and J ends were trimmed by 2 bases and 5 bases, with 6 bases remaining between them. The CDR3 DNA follows: TGTGCCAGCAGTTTAAAGGGGACTGAAGCTTTCTTT. It specifies CASSLKGTEAFF.

The chain uses TRBV24-1 and TRBJ1-5; D perhaps matches TRBD1 (6 bases). Germline loops: CDR1 KGHDR, CDR2 SFDVKD. V was pared by 7 bases and J by 1 base, with 7 bases between. The CDR3 length is 13 residues. The CDR3 reads CATRGASNQPQHF. For the CDR3, the DNA is TGTGCCACCAGGGGGGCCAGCAATCAGCCCCAGCATTTT.

This clone was recorded once. V gene TRBV3-1 (or the pseudogene TRBV3-2) combines with J gene TRBJ1-1; D is possibly TRBD1 (6 bases). Deletions cut 4 bases from V and 6 bases from J, with 15 bases between. Germline values: CDR1 LGHDT, CDR2 YNNKEL (reference sequence). This CDR3 spans 14 amino acids. The CDR3 nucleotides are TGTGCCAGCAGCCCGGCGGGGGGCAGGGCTGAAGCTTTCTTT. Encoded protein: CASSPAGGRAEAFF.

The chain joins TRBV10-3 to TRBJ1-6, with D hard to call. Trimming took 8 bases from V and 6 from J, leaving 11 bases between them. Germline CDR1 reads ENHRY; CDR2 reads SYGVKD. CDR3 length: 13 residues. This chain's CDR3 is CAIGAQTNSPLHF. As DNA, the CDR3 is TGTGCCATCGGTGCACAGACTAATTCACCCCTCCACTTT.

The CDR3 DNA is TGTGCCAGCAGCCAACACCCGGGACAGGGGGCCCTCGAGCAGTACTTC. Encoded protein: CASSQHPGQGALEQYF. The chain uses TRBV3-1 (or the pseudogene TRBV3-2) and TRBJ2-7; 12 bases are shared with TRBD1. Germline CDR1 LGHDT, CDR2 YNNKEL (reference sequence). The CDR3 is 16 residues long. After removal of 2 bases from V and 6 bases from J, the junction contained 8 bases not matched to a gene.

The rearrangement uses TRBV19 and TRBJ2-2, with a possible D match to TRBD1 (6 bases). The V gene lost 5 bases and the J gene lost 1 base, with 8 bases spanning the gap. The germline gives CDR1 LNHDA, CDR2 SQIVND (reference sequence). This CDR3 is 14 amino acids long. The CDR3 region is CASSEGVNTGELFF. CDR3 in DNA: TGTGCCAGTAGTGAGGGGGTGAACACCGGGGAGCTGTTTTTT.

The rearrangement joins TRBV6-5 to TRBJ1-1; TRBD1 is a possible D gene (5 bases). The V end was cut by 0 bases, the J end by 0 bases, with 11 bases between. The germline V gene has CDR1 MNHEY and CDR2 SVGAGI. This CDR3 has 16 residues. CDR3 in amino acids: CASSYSIARVNTEAFF. In nucleotides, the CDR3 is TGTGCCAGCAGTTACTCGATCGCCAGGGTGAACACTGAAGCTTTCTTT.

This chain links TRBV5-6 with TRBJ1-2; 10 bases are a match to TRBD1. Germline-derived CDR1 and CDR2 are SGHDT and YYEEEE. Unmatched junction bases numbered 11, after V lost 4 bases and J lost 8 bases. This CDR3 is 15 amino acids long. The CDR3 protein is CASSPQPGTGDGYTF. CDR3 in DNA: TGTGCCAGCAGCCCCCAGCCAGGGACAGGGGACGGCTACACCTTC.

This chain joins TRBV20-1 and TRBJ2-5, with a weak D call TRBD2 (6 bases). The CDR3 totals 10 residues. Trimming removed 6 bases from V and 5 bases from J, with 7 bases in between. The germline V gene encodes CDR1 DFQATT and CDR2 SNEGSKA (reference sequence). The CDR3 DNA reads as TGCAGTGCCCGGGGGGAGACCCAGTACTTC. This gives the protein CSARGETQYF.

This clone appeared a single time. The rearrangement joins TRBV19 to TRBJ1-4; unclear D gene. The CDR3 consists of 18 residues. Germline V gene data show CDR1 as LNHDA and CDR2 as SQIVND (reference sequence). The V end lost 7 bases, the J end lost 1 base, and 22 bases lay between the germline ends. The CDR3 DNA reads TGTGCCAGTACCCCCTCCCCGGTTGCGAGTTTAACTAATGAAAAACTGTTTTTT. This translates into CASTPSPVASLTNEKLFF.

The chain is built from TRBV6-1 and TRBJ2-6; unclear D gene. V shed 2 bases and J shed 11 bases, with 4 bases lying between them. Germline CDR1 reads MNHNS; CDR2 reads SASEGT. This CDR3 has 11 amino acids. The CDR3 loop is CASSESDVLTF. The CDR3 DNA is TGTGCCAGCAGTGAAAGCGACGTCCTGACTTTC.

In this sample, this clone turned up a few times. Other DNA sequences in this sample translate to the same CDR3. The V gene is TRBV5-1, the J gene TRBJ1-1; 7 nucleotides agree with TRBD1. CDR3 length: 15 residues. Germline V gene data show CDR1 as SGHRS and CDR2 as YFSETQ. With 1 base clipped from V and 1 base from J, the junction kept 4 bases outside the gene matches. The CDR3 DNA sequence: TGCGCCAGCAGCTTGACACAGGGGTCGAACACTGAAGCTTTCTTT. The encoded protein is CASSLTQGSNTEAFF.

The gene calls are TRBV28 and TRBJ2-3; TRBD1 aligns across 8 bases. The V and J ends lost 4 bases and 4 bases, in that order; junction bases with no gene match: 4. The germline gives CDR1 MDHEN, CDR2 SYDVKM. This CDR3 comprises 14 residues. The CDR3 DNA reads TGTGCCAGCAGTTCAGGGGGCCGGTCAGATACGCAGTATTTT. Translated: CASSSGGRSDTQYF.

The rearrangement links TRBV5-1 to TRBJ2-6; tentative D call: TRBD1 (5 bases). This CDR3 is 16 amino acids long. The V gene lost 0 bases and the J gene lost 0 bases, with 7 bases spanning the gap. CDR1 SGHRS and CDR2 YFSETQ come from the germline V gene. CDR3 in DNA: TGCGCCAGCAGCTTGGAGGGGTACTCTGGGGCCAACGTCCTGACTTTC. Its translation: CASSLEGYSGANVLTF.

J is TRBJ2-7 and V is TRBV7-8, with D possibly being TRBD1 (5 bases). CDR1 and CDR2 (germline): SGHVS, FQNEAQ. V was cut by 1 base and J by 4 bases, with 8 bases left in between. The CDR3 is made up of 13 amino acids. The CDR3 DNA reads TGTGCCAGCAGCTTAGGCAGGGTTTACGAGCAGTACTTC. Amino acids: CASSLGRVYEQYF.

This chain joins TRBV6-4 and TRBJ1-2; TRBD1 aligns across 7 bases. The CDR3 extends over 15 amino acids. Germline V CDR1 and CDR2: MRHNA, SNTAGT. The junction had 8 bases not matched to a gene; V was cut back by 0 bases and J by 7 bases. CDR3 amino acids: CASSDSTAGGRGYTF. The CDR3 DNA sequence: TGTGCCAGCAGTGACTCGACTGCAGGGGGTCGTGGCTACACCTTC.

This clone is a singleton in its sample. V usage is TRBV7-9 and J usage is TRBJ2-7; the D gene is possibly TRBD2 (5 bases). Trimming stripped 0 bases from V and 6 bases from J, with 12 bases between. The CDR3 extends over 14 amino acids. Germline CDR1 is SEHNR and CDR2 is FQNEAQ (reference sequence). CDR3: CASSLATRGGEQYF. In nucleotides, the CDR3 is TGTGCCAGCAGCTTAGCCACTAGAGGTGGCGAGCAGTACTTC.

The genes are TRBV24-1 and TRBJ1-1, with 8 nucleotides matching TRBD1. The CDR3 is made up of 13 amino acids. Germline V gives CDR1 KGHDR, CDR2 SFDVKD. The ends lost 10 bases at V and 5 bases at J; junction bases unmatched: 8. CDR3 in amino acids: CATTQGVGTEAFF. The DNA for the CDR3 is TGTGCCACAACACAGGGGGTTGGGACTGAAGCTTTCTTT.

This chain links TRBV25-1 with TRBJ2-7; 12 bases are shared with TRBD1. Trimming removed 5 bases from V and 4 bases from J; junction bases left unmatched: 9. The germline V gene has CDR1 MGHDK and CDR2 SYGVNS. This CDR3 comprises 16 residues. Here the CDR3 reads CASSSSGTGGLYEQYF. The CDR3, as DNA: TGTGCCAGCAGTTCTTCCGGGACAGGGGGCCTATACGAGCAGTACTTC.

The CDR3 nucleotides are TGTGCCACCAGCAGAGGACAGGAACCTCAGCCCCAGCATTTT. As protein: CATSRGQEPQPQHF. This chain joins TRBV15 and TRBJ1-5, with a tentative D call TRBD1 (6 bases). Trimming removed 1 base at V and 6 bases at J, with 10 bases between. The germline V gene has CDR1 LNHNV and CDR2 YYDKDF (reference sequence). This CDR3 is 14 amino acids long.

This rearrangement joins TRBV18 to TRBJ2-7, with D possibly TRBD1 on 6 matching bases. The germline CDR1 and CDR2 sequences are KGHSH and LQKENI. The CDR3 runs 14 residues. V was clipped by 2 bases and J by 4 bases, with 12 bases between them. CDR3 DNA sequence: TGTGCCAGCTCACCAAAAACAGGGCGTTACGAGCAGTACTTC. Protein sequence: CASSPKTGRYEQYF. The whole variable domain, filled in from reference TRBV18 and TRBJ2-7, reads NAGVMQNPRHLVRRRGQEARLRCSPMKGHSHVYWYRQLPEEGLKFMVYLQKENIIDESGMPKERFSAEFPKEGPSILRIQQVVRGDSAAYFCASSPKTGRYEQYFGPGTRLTVT.

V and J are TRBV4-2 and TRBJ1-2; D unclear. From germline, CDR1 is LGHNA and CDR2 YNFKEQ. Trimming pared 1 base from V and 7 bases from J, leaving 16 bases between. This CDR3 is 15 amino acids long. The CDR3 DNA reads TGTGCCAGCAGCCAAGTAGCGGTGGCAACTCCTGGCTACACCTTC. Protein sequence: CASSQVAVATPGYTF.

V is TRBV18 and J is TRBJ1-1, with D maybe TRBD1 (5 bases). Per the germline V gene, CDR1 is KGHSH and CDR2 is LQKENI. V lost 2 bases and J 3 bases, leaving 10 bases between the germline ends. This CDR3 spans 14 amino acids. The CDR3 protein is CASSPTRQHTEAFF. The CDR3 bases are TGTGCCAGCTCACCAACAAGACAGCACACTGAAGCTTTCTTT.

The rearrangement joins TRBV10-3 to TRBJ2-3; TRBD2 agrees at 13 bases. With V trimmed by 6 bases and J by 6 bases, 3 bases remained unmatched. The CDR3 loop spans 14 amino acids. Germline CDR1 reads ENHRY; CDR2 reads SYGVKD. This chain's CDR3 is CAISSTSGRDTQYF. The CDR3 DNA is TGTGCCATCAGCTCGACTAGCGGGAGGGATACGCAGTATTTT.

V gene TRBV2 combines with J gene TRBJ1-1; 7 bases fit TRBD1. The germline V gene has CDR1 SNHLY and CDR2 FYNNEI. This CDR3 comprises 14 residues. Trimming took 8 bases from V and 1 from J; bases not matched to a gene: 7. The CDR3 loop reads CASGQATANTEAFF. The CDR3 DNA sequence: TGTGCCAGCGGACAGGCCACTGCGAACACTGAAGCTTTCTTT.